The next 7 T cell receptor beta chains were all read from a single sample in a study of cytomegalovirus exposure and HLA in healthy donors. Researchers ran the PCR with 60 Vbeta and 13 Jbeta primers. Here immunoSEQ multiplex PCR was the method, and the copy in TCRdb shows in-frame clones only, minus some. Of some 170,000 clones listed, 76% were seen once; the top ten hold approximately 1.3%. What was sequenced was PBMCs. The receptors come from a man aged 55 to 70 in good health and CMV-seronegative.

CDR3: CSVDRGISGNTIYF. The CDR3 DNA is TGCAGCGTCGACAGGGGCATCTCTGGAAACACCATATATTTT. The chain couples TRBV29-1 to TRBJ1-3; 8 bases align to TRBD1. Germline CDR1 and CDR2: SQVTM and ANQGSEA. The CDR3 loop spans 14 amino acids. The trim removed 6 bases at V and 0 bases at J, leaving 4 bases unmatched.

The chain recombines TRBV7-2 with TRBJ2-2, with D possibly matching TRBD2 (6 bases). V shed 1 base and J shed 1 base, with 13 bases lying between them. Germline V lookup: CDR1 SGHTA, CDR2 FQGNSA. The CDR3 runs 17 residues. The chain's CDR3 is CASSLDVAGGNTGELFF. For the CDR3, the DNA is TGTGCCAGCAGCTTAGATGTGGCCGGGGGGAACACCGGGGAGCTGTTTTTT.

This sequence joins TRBV28 and TRBJ1-2; D is unresolved. CDR1 is MDHEN and CDR2 is SYDVKM in the germline V gene. The CDR3 covers 14 residues. V dropped 6 bases and J dropped 5 bases, with 16 bases sitting between them. CDR3 nucleotide sequence: TGTGCCAGCAGGCCCGGGAGAACGGATTATGGCTACACCTTC. Its translation: CASRPGRTDYGYTF.

The genes are TRBV7-8 and TRBJ2-5; the match to TRBD2 covers 8 bases. Per the germline V gene, CDR1 is SGHVS and CDR2 is FQNEAQ. V trimming: 5 bases; J trimming: 5 bases; junction bases outside the gene matches: 7. This CDR3 spans 14 amino acids. CDR3 amino acids: CASSHGTRRETQYF. DNA for the CDR3: TGTGCCAGCAGCCACGGGACTAGGAGGGAGACCCAGTACTTC.

This clone was detected a few times. V is TRBV15 and J is TRBJ2-2; tentatively, D is TRBD2 (7 bases). The CDR3 is 15 amino acids. V was cut by 6 bases and J by 4 bases, with 15 bases left in between. Germline V lookup: CDR1 LNHNV, CDR2 YYDKDF (reference sequence). CDR3 sequence (DNA): TGTGCCACCAGACTCCGGGGGGCGGGCACCGGGGAGCTGTTTTTT. This sequence encodes CATRLRGAGTGELFF.

The chain employs TRBV10-3 and TRBJ2-1, with 9 bases aligning to TRBD2. The CDR3 is 14 amino acids. J lost 4 bases, V lost 4 bases, and 2 bases had no gene match. Germline V CDR1 and CDR2: ENHRY, SYGVKD. CDR3 sequence (DNA): TGTGCCATCAGTGTGAGCGGGGGGTACAATGAGCAGTTCTTC. Amino acids: CAISVSGGYNEQFF.

This sequence joins TRBV19 and TRBJ2-6; perhaps TRBD2 as D (6 bases). The CDR3 extends over 15 amino acids. Trimming stripped 6 bases from V and 2 bases from J, with 11 bases between. Germline V lookup: CDR1 LNHDA, CDR2 SQIVND (reference sequence). The CDR3 DNA reads as TGTGCCAGTAGACCGCCGGGGGCTGGGGCCAACGTCCTGACTTTC. It codes for CASRPPGAGANVLTF.